This T cell receptor (beta chain) was sequenced in a study of blood T cell repertoires in COVID-19. The wider study: The United States, Italy and Spain were the sources of the acute and convalescent COVID-19 samples. Sources were T cells, B-cell-depleted T cells, or PBMCs; the material itself was cDNA or gDNA.

V shed 4 bases and J shed 2 bases, with 14 bases lying between them. The V gene's germline CDR1 is KGHSH and CDR2 LQKENI. The CDR3 has 16 amino acids. Clinical history reported by participants formed the basis on which cohorts were assigned. The study counted Cohort 3 donors as recovered given two negative PCRs, clearance, or symptom resolution. The protocol was immunoSEQ multiplex PCR, while the TCRdb copy is restricted to in-frame clones and leaves out a portion. The table includes approximately 470,000 clones, roughly 87% detected once. The sample was PBMCs or T cells enriched from blood (not recorded which). The TCR comes from a woman younger than 35 who had recovered from COVID-19. The chain couples TRBV18 to TRBJ1-4; tentative D call: TRBD1 (5 bases). Here the CDR3 DNA reads TGTGCCAGCTCACTGGATCAGGGCGCGACTAATGAAAAACTGTTTTTT. Protein product: CASSLDQGATNEKLFF.